This T cell receptor (beta chain) comes out of a study of shared clonotypes between healthy human individuals. Sequencing was performed with immunoSEQ multiplex PCR; in TCRdb, only in-frame clones are kept and a portion is missing. The table lists about 380,000 clones, roughly 96% of them singletons, with more than 0.3% in the top ten. This CDR3 region has 17 residues. V was shortened by 6 bases and J by 2 bases, with 17 bases between the two germline ends. Germline lookup yields CDR1 MGHRA and CDR2 YSYEKL. Sequenced sample: memory CD8+ T cells sorted from blood. Subset reported: CD45RO+ cells pooled with CCR7-negative TemRA cells. The receptor was derived from a man aged 25-40 years in good health. This chain joins TRBV4-1 and TRBJ2-6; D is unclear. The CDR3 here is CASRATFMDPGANVLTF. CDR3 sequence (DNA): TGCGCCAGCAGAGCGACCTTTATGGACCCTGGGGCCAACGTCCTGACTTTC.